What follows is one T cell receptor beta chain and its context. These data come from a study of blood T cell repertoires in COVID-19. The repertoire was sequenced with immunoSEQ multiplex PCR; TCRdb's copy has only in-frame clones and lacks some. The profile shows about 190,000 clones, roughly 84% of them singletons. The material sequenced was peripheral blood. The clonotype originates from a woman aged 40 to 50 who had recovered from COVID-19.

The CDR3 here is CASSLDEASSYNSPLHF. The CDR3 region has the DNA TGCGCCAGCAGCTTGGATGAGGCGAGCTCCTATAATTCACCCCTCCACTTT. This chain connects TRBV5-1 to TRBJ1-6; no reliable D call. Germline CDR1 SGHRS, CDR2 YFSETQ. The CDR3 has 17 amino acids. V was pared by 0 bases and J by 0 bases, with 10 bases between.